This TCR beta chain is from a study of human T cells and chemical hapten exposure. This clonotype has more than one count but fewer than ten. Original processing notes: Counts of TCRs in each sample centred on a median of around 99,000 and extended from around 25,000 to 690,000. TCRdb re-derived calls from the RACE reads in MiXCR, one entry per CDR3 protein. The V and J calls follow TCRdb's processing rather than the paper's. The sample carries about 73,000 distinct CDR3 sequences, about 8.5% recorded once. V was pared by 3 bases and J by 1 base, with 12 bases between. The CDR3 consists of 15 residues. The time point is: patch test 2, 6 weeks after DPC sensitization. Treatment specified: therapeutic diphenylcyclopropenone sensitization with weekly scalp DPC. Prior to application of each patch test, blood was drawn.

The chain is built from TRBV12-3 or TRBV12-4 and TRBJ2-5; no clear D. The sequences come from whole blood, collected in connection with sensitization to the hapten diphenylcyclopropenone (DPC). This TCR was sampled from a woman aged 50 to 65 with alopecia areata. Some clones in this sample may be carry-over from other donors' samples. The CDR3 sequence is CASSFLAFTQETQYF. In DNA, the CDR3 is TGTGCCAGCAGTTTCTTGGCCTTCACCCAAGAGACCCAGTACTTC.